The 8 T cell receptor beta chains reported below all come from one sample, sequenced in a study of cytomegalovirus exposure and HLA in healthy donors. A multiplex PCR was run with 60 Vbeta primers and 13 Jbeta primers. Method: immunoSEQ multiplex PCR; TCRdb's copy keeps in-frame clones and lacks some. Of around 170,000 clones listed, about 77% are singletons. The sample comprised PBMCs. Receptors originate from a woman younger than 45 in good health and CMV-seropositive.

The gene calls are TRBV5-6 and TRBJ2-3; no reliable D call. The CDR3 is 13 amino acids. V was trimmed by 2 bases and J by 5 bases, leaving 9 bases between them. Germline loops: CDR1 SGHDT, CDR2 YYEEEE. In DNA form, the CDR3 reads TGTGCCAGCAGCTTCCCCTCAGTAGATACGCAGTATTTT. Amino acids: CASSFPSVDTQYF.

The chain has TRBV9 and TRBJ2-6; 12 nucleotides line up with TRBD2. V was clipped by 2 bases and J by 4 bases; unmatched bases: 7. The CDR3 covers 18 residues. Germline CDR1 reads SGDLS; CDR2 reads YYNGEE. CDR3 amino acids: CASSVRTSGEGGANVLTF. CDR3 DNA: TGTGCCAGCAGCGTTAGGACTAGCGGGGAGGGGGGGGCCAACGTCCTGACTTTC.

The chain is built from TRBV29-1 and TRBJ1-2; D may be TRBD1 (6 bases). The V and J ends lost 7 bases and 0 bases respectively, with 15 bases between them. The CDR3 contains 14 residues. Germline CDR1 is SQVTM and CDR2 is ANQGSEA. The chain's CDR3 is CSDYRASTNYGYTF. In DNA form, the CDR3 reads TGCAGCGATTACAGGGCCTCTACTAACTATGGCTACACCTTC.

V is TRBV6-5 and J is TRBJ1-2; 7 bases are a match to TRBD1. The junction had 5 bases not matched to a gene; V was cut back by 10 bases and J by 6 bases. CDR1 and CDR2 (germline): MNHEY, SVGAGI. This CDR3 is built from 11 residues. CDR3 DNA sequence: TGTGCCATCAGGACAGGAAATGGCTACACCTTC. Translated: CAIRTGNGYTF.

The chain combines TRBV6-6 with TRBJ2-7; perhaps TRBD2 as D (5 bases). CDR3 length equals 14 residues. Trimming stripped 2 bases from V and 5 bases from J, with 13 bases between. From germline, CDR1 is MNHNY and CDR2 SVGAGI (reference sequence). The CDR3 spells CASSYRSEGHEQYF. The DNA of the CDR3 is TGTGCCAGCAGTTACCGGTCCGAGGGCCACGAGCAGTACTTC.

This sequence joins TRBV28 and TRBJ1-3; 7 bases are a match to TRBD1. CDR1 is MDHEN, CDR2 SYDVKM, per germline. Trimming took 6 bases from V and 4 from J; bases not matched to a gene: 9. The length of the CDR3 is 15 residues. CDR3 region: CASREGATGGNTIYF. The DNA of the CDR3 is TGTGCCAGCAGGGAGGGGGCAACGGGCGGAAACACCATATATTTT.

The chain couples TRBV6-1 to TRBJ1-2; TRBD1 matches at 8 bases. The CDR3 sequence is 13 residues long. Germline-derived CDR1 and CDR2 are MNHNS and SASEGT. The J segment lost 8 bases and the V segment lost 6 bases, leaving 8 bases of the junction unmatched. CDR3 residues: CASSGQGGWGYTF. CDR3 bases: TGTGCCAGCAGCGGACAGGGAGGTTGGGGCTACACCTTC.

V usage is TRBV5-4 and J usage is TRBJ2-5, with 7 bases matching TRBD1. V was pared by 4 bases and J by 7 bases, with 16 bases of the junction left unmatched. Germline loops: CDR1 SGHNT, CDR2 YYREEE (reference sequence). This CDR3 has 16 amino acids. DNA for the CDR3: TGTGCCAGCAGCCCAAACCCGAGACAGGGCCAGGGGACCCAGTACTTC. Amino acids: CASSPNPRQGQGTQYF.